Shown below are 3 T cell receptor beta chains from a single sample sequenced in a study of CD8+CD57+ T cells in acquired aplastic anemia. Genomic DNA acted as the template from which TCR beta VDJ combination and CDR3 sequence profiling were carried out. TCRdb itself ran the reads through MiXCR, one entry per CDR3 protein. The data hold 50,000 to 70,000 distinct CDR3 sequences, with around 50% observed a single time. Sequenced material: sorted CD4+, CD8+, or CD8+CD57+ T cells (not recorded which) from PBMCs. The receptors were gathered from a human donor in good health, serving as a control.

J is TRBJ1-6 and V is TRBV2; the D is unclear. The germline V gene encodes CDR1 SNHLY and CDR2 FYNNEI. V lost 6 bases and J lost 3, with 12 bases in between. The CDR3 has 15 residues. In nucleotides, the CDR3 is TGTGCCAGCAGGCAAGACTTTTACTATAATTCACCCCTCCACTTT. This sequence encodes CASRQDFYYNSPLHF.

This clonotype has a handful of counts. The CDR3, as DNA: TGTGCCACCAGCACGAGACAGGGTACCTACGAGCAGTACTTC. This encodes CATSTRQGTYEQYF. The chain joins TRBV15 to TRBJ2-7; 7 bases match TRBD1. The germline CDR1 and CDR2 sequences are LNHNV and YYDKDF (reference sequence). This CDR3 has 14 residues. V trimming: 4 bases; J trimming: 2 bases; junction bases outside the gene matches: 5.

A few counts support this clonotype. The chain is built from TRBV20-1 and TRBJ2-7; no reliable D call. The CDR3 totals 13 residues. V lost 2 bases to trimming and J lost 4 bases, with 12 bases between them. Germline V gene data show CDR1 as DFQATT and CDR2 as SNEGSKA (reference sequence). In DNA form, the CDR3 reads TGCAGTGCTAGAATATCAAACGGGTACGAGCAGTACTTC. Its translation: CSARISNGYEQYF.